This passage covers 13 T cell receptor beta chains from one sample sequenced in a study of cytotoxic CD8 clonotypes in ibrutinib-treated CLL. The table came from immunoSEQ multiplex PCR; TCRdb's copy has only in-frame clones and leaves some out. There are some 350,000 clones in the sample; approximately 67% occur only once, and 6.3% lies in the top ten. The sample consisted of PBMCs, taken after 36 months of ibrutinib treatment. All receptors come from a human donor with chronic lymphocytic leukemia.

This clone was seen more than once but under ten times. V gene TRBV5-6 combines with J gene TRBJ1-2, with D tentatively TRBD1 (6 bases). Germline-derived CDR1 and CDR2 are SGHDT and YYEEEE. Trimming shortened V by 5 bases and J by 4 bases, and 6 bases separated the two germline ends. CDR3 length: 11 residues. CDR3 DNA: TGTGCCAGCAGGGGGGCCTATGGCTACACCTTC. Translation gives CASRGAYGYTF.

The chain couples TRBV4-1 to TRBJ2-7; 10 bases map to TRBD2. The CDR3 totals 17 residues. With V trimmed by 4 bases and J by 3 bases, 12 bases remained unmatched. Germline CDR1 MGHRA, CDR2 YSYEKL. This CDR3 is CASSPHPTGTSVYEQYF. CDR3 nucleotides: TGCGCCAGCAGCCCTCACCCAACCGGGACTAGCGTCTACGAGCAGTACTTC.

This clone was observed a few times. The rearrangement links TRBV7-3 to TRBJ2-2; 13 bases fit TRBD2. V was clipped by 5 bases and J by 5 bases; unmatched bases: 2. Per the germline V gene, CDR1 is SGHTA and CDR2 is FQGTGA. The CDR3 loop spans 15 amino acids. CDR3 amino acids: CASSRGLAGTGELFF. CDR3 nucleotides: TGTGCCAGCAGCCGGGGACTAGCGGGGACCGGGGAGCTGTTTTTT.

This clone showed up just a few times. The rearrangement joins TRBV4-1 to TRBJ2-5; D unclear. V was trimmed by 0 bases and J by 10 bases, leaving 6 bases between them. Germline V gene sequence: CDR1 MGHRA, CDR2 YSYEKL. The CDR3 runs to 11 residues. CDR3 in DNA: TGCGCCAGCAGCCAAGATCGGCGCCAGTACTTC. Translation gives CASSQDRRQYF.

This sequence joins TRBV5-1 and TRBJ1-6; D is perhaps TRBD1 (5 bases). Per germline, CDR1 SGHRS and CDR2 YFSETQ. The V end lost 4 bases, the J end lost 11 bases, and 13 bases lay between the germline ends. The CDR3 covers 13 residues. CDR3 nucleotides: TGCGCCAGCAGCGGGGGTCCCGGGGCACCCCTCCACTTT. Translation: CASSGGPGAPLHF.

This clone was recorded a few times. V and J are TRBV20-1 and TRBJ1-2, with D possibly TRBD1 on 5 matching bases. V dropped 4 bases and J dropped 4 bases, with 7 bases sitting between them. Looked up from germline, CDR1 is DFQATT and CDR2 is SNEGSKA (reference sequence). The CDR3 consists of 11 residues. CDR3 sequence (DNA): TGCAGTGCTATTGGGACCTATGGCTACACCTTC. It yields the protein CSAIGTYGYTF.

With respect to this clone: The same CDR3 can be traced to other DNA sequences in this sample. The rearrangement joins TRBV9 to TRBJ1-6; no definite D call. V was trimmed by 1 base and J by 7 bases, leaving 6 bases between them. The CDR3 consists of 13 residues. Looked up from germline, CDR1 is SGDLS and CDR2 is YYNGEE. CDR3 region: CASSVSGNSPLHF. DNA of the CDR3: TGTGCCAGCAGCGTATCTGGGAATTCACCCCTCCACTTT.

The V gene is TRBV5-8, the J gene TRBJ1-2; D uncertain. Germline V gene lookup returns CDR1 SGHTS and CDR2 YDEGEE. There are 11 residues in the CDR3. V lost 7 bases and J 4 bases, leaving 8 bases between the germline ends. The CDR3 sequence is CASGSLYGYTF. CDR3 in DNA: TGTGCCAGCGGGTCCCTCTATGGCTACACCTTC.

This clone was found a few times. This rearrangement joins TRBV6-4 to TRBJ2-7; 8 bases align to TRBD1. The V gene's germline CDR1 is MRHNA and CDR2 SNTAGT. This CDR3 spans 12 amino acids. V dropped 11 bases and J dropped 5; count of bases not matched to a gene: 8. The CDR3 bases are TGTGCCGGTTTCCAGGGGGCCGACGAGCAGTACTTC. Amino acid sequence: CAGFQGADEQYF.

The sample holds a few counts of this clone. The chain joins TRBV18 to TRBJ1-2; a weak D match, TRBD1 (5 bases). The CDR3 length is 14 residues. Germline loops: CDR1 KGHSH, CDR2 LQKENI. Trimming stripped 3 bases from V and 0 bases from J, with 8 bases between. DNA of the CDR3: TGTGCCAGCTCACCGACAGTCTCTAACTATGGCTACACCTTC. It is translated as CASSPTVSNYGYTF. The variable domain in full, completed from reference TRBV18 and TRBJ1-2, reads NAGVMQNPRHLVRRRGQEARLRCSPMKGHSHVYWYRQLPEEGLKFMVYLQKENIIDESGMPKERFSAEFPKEGPSILRIQQVVRGDSAAYFCASSPTVSNYGYTFGSGTRLTVV.

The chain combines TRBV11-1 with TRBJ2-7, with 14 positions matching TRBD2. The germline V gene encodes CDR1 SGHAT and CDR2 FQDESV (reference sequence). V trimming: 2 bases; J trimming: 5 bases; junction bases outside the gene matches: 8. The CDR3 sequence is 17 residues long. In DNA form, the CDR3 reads TGTGCCAGCAGCTTAACCCCGGGACTAGCGGGAGTGCACGAGCAGTACTTC. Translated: CASSLTPGLAGVHEQYF. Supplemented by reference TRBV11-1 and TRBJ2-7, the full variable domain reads EAEVAQSPRYKITEKSQAVAFWCDPISGHATLYWYRQILGQGPELLVQFQDESVVDDSQLPKDRFSAERLKGVDSTLKIQPAELGDSAMYLCASSLTPGLAGVHEQYFGPGTRLTVT.

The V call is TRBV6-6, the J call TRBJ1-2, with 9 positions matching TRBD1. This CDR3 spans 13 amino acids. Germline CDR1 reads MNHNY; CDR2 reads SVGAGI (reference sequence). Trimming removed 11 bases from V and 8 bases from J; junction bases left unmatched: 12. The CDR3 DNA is TGTGCCGCCCGACAGGGGGAAGCCTGGGGCTACACCTTC. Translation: CAARQGEAWGYTF.

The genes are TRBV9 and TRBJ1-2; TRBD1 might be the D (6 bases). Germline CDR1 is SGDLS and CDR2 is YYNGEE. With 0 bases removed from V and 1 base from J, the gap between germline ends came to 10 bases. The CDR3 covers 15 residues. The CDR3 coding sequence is TGTGCCAGCAGCGTAGAGAACAGGGTTAACTATGGCTACACCTTC. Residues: CASSVENRVNYGYTF.